The entry below gives a single T cell receptor (beta chain) sequence along with its context. The antigen is undetermined. Germline V gene lookup returns CDR1 SNHLY and CDR2 FYNNEI. The V segment lost 4 bases and the J segment 7 bases; nucleotides outside the gene matches: 5. CDR3 length: 13 residues. These data belong to a study of cytomegalovirus exposure and HLA in healthy donors. PCR used 60 Vbeta primers and 13 Jbeta primers. Sequencing used immunoSEQ multiplex PCR; TCRdb keeps in-frame clones, though not all of them. The repertoire holds 150,000 to 200,000 clones, roughly 80% seen once, with roughly 10% in the top ten. General study points: Associated with cytomegalovirus, according to the listing, were 150 to 200 TCR beta chains.

The chain carries TRBV2 and TRBJ1-2, with 8 bases identical to TRBD1. This sequence originates from a man in his late teens or twenties in good health and CMV-seropositive. The specimen sequenced was PBMCs. This CDR3 is CASSGAGGRGYTF. CDR3 sequence (DNA): TGTGCCAGCAGTGGGGCAGGGGGCCGTGGCTACACCTTC.